This TCR beta chain emerged from a study of cytomegalovirus exposure and HLA in healthy donors. Study details: Among the 370 or so donors who were genotyped, about 79% fell in the genetic ancestry cluster that is associated with self-reported Caucasian donors.

Study-level results: Associated with cytomegalovirus, according to the listing, were approximately 160 TCR beta chains.

A word on this clone: As yet, its antigen is unknown.

The PCR was carried out with 60 Vbeta primers and 13 Jbeta primers. Sequencing was performed with immunoSEQ multiplex PCR; in TCRdb, only in-frame clones are kept and a portion is missing. This repertoire shows under 150,000 clones, approximately 61% found once; its top ten account for 1.5% to 2%. This sequence was found in a man aged 30 to 45 in good health and CMV-seropositive. The sample comprised PBMCs.

This CDR3 reads CASSLIQGNTIYF. The CDR3 DNA reads TGTGCCAGCAGCTTGATACAGGGAAACACCATATATTTT. This chain links TRBV5-8 with TRBJ1-3; D unclear. Germline V gene lookup returns CDR1 SGHTS and CDR2 YDEGEE. There are 13 residues in the CDR3. V shed 1 base and J shed 4 bases, with 6 bases lying between them.